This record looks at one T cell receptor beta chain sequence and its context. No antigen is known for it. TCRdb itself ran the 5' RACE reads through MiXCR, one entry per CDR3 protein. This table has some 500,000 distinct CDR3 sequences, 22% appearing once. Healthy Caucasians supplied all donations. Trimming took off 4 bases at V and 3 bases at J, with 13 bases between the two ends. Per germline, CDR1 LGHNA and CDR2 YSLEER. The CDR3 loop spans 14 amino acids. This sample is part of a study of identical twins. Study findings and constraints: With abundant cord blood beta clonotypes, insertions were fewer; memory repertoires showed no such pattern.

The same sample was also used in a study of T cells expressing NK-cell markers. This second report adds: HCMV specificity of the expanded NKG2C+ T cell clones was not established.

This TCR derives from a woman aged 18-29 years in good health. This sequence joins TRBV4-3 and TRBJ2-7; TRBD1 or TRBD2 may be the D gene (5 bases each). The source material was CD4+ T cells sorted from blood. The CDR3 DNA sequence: TGCGCCAGCAGCCCCCGGGACGGTATCTACGAGCAGTACTTC. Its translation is CASSPRDGIYEQYF.